Listed below are T cell receptor beta chains from one sample, sequenced in a study of cytomegalovirus exposure and HLA in healthy donors. Generated by immunoSEQ multiplex PCR, the TCRdb table keeps only in-frame clones and is missing some. Of 100,000 to 120,000 clones in the sample, around 80% are singletons; the top ten hold 5.5% to 7%. Sequenced: PBMCs. These TCRs come from a man aged 18 to 29 in good health and CMV-seronegative. Both conserved end residues are part of each CDR3. A D gene is named only where the DNA matches it firmly. Expanded clones are given a class, and other clones once, few, many or no size at all.

TGTGCCAGCAGGGAAGGACCTACTAGCACAGTGCGCAATGAGCAGTTCTTC CASREGPTSTVRNEQFF . . TRBJ2-1 TRBV27
TGTGCCATCAGTGACACAGGACTAGCGGGAGGATCTTTGTACGAGCAGTACTTC CAISDTGLAGGSLYEQYF large TRBD2 TRBJ2-7 TRBV10-3
TGTGCCAGCAGCTTAGGCGCAGGAGCGGGCGGGGAGCTGTTTTTT CASSLGAGAGGELFF once . TRBJ2-2 TRBV11-3
TGTGCCAGCAGCCCATACCGCAGGGAATCCTACAATGAGCAGTTCTTC CASSPYRRESYNEQFF . . TRBJ2-1 TRBV14
TGTGCCAGCTCCCCCGGGACAAGCCTCTATGGCTACACCTTC CASSPGTSLYGYTF . . TRBJ1-2 TRBV18
TGTGCCAGCAGCCTGGGAGGGGCAGGGTACGAGCAGTACTTC CASSLGGAGYEQYF . TRBD2 TRBJ2-7 TRBV28
TGCAGCGTTGAAAGGCGTGGGAGTGCAGATACGCAGTATTTT CSVERRGSADTQYF . . TRBJ2-3 TRBV29-1
TGTGCCAGCAGCTTAGTGGGTGACAATGGTCAACGACCCCAGCATTTT CASSLVGDNGQRPQHF . . TRBJ1-5 TRBV7-4
TGTGCCAGCAGCCCCCCCGATGTGGTGGGCTCGAATACGCAGTATTTT CASSPPDVVGSNTQYF . . TRBJ2-3 TRBV5-4
TGTGCCAGCAGCTTAGTCCCGGCCCGCAGCGGGAACACCGGGGAGCTGTTTTTT CASSLVPARSGNTGELFF . . TRBJ2-2 TRBV11-2
TGTGCCAGCAGCTTCGAGGGACAGAAGAACACTGAAGCTTTCTTT CASSFEGQKNTEAFF . TRBD1 TRBJ1-1 TRBV11-3
TGCGCCAGCAGTGAGGGGACTGACTATGGCTACACCTTC CASSEGTDYGYTF . . TRBJ1-2 TRBV10-1
TGCAGCGACGTAGTGGGGCTGGGGGAAGCTTTCTTT CSDVVGLGEAFF once . TRBJ1-1 TRBV29-1
TGTGCCAGCAGCCAAGGGACTACCGGGTGGTACGAGCAGTACTTC CASSQGTTGWYEQYF . TRBD2 TRBJ2-7 TRBV9
TGTGCCAGCAGACCCGGACACTTAACCATGAACACTGAAGCTTTCTTT CASRPGHLTMNTEAFF . . TRBJ1-1 TRBV28
TGTGCCAGCCATAGGAACACCGGGGAGCTGTTTTTT CASHRNTGELFF . . TRBJ2-2 TRBV28
TGTGCCAGTAGTACCGACAGGGGGAGGCTTGGCTACACCTTC CASSTDRGRLGYTF . TRBD1 TRBJ1-2 TRBV19
TGTGCCAGCAGCTCAGGGGGGAGGAACTCCTACAATGAGCAGTTCTTC CASSSGGRNSYNEQFF once . TRBJ2-1 TRBV7-6
TGTGCCAGCCGGGAGATAACCTACGAGCAGTACTTC CASREITYEQYF few . TRBJ2-7 TRBV6-5
TGTGCCAGCAGCATCCGGGAGAGGTCCTACAATGAGCAGTTCTTC CASSIRERSYNEQFF few . TRBJ2-1 TRBV11-3
TGTGCCAGCAGCTTATCAGGGACTTCCTTGTTCTTC CASSLSGTSLFF few . TRBJ2-1 TRBV7-9
TGTGCCAGCAGTGAATCCGGCGGATGGGGCAGGGAAGAAACTGGCTACACCTTC CASSESGGWGREETGYTF . . TRBJ1-2 TRBV6-1
TGTGCCAGCAGTTTAAAGTCGGTTAGAAACACTGAAGCTTTCTTT CASSLKSVRNTEAFF . . TRBJ1-1 TRBV27
TGTGCCAGCAGCCCCCCCGGGGGGACGCAGAATGAGCAGTTCTTC CASSPPGGTQNEQFF . TRBD2 TRBJ2-1 TRBV7-3
TGTGCCAGCAGCTGGGGGACTAGCGGGAGCTCCTACAATGAGCAGTTCTTC CASSWGTSGSSYNEQFF . TRBD2 TRBJ2-1 TRBV5-6
TGTGCCACCAGCAGAGTTGAAGACAGGGGAGATCAGCCCCAGCATTTT CATSRVEDRGDQPQHF . TRBD1 TRBJ1-5 TRBV15
TGTGCCAGCAGCGTAGCTAGCGGGCTAGAGACCCAGTACTTC CASSVASGLETQYF . TRBD2 TRBJ2-5 TRBV9
TGTGCCAGTAGTATTGGGGCAGGGCGTGAAGCTTTCTTT CASSIGAGREAFF few . TRBJ1-1 TRBV19
TGTGCCAGCAGCCGAGGACTAGCGGGACCAACCTACGAGCAGTACTTC CASSRGLAGPTYEQYF . . TRBJ2-7 TRBV21-1
TGTGCCAGCAGGACCGTCATGACCGGGGATCAGTACTTC CASRTVMTGDQYF . . TRBJ2-7 TRBV6-5
TGTGCCAGTAGTGTCGGGAGGGAACCTAACTATGGCTACACCTTC CASSVGREPNYGYTF . . TRBJ1-2 TRBV19
TGTGCCAGCAGCTTGAACAGGGGACCGAACACTGAAGCTTTCTTT CASSLNRGPNTEAFF . TRBD1 TRBJ1-1 TRBV5-4
TGTGCCAGCAGCTTAGGCACGGGAGGGCCTTTCTACGAGCAGTACTTC CASSLGTGGPFYEQYF once TRBD2 TRBJ2-7 TRBV13
TGTGCCAGCAGCGAGGGACTAGCGCGCACAGATACGCAGTATTTT CASSEGLARTDTQYF . TRBD2 TRBJ2-3 TRBV6-4
TGTGCCAGCAGCCCACGTCCGGGACTAGCGACCTACGAGCAGTACTTC CASSPRPGLATYEQYF once TRBD2 TRBJ2-7 TRBV7-2
TGTGCCAGTTATGGGGGGACGGGAGATACGCAGTATTTT CASYGGTGDTQYF . . TRBJ2-3 TRBV6-6
TGTGCCAGCTCCCCACAGGGGAATCGAGGCTACACCTTC CASSPQGNRGYTF . TRBD1 TRBJ1-2 TRBV18